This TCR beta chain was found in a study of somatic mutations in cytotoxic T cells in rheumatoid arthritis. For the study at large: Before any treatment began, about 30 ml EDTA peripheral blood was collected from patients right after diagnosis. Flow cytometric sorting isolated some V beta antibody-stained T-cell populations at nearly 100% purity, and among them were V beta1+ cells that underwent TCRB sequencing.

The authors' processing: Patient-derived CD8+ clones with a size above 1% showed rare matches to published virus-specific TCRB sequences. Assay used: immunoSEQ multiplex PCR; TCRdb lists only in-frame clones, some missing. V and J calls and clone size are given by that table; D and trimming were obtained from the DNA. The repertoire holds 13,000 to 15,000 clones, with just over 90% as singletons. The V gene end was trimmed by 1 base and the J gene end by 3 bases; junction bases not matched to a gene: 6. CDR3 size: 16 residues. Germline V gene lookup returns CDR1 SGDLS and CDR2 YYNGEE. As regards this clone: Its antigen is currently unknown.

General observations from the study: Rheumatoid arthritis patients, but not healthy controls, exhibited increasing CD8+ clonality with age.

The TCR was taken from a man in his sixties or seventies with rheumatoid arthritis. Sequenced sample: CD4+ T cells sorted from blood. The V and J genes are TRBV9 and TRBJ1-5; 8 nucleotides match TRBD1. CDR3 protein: CASSVQTGVDNQPQHF. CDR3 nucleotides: TGTGCCAGCAGCGTACAGACAGGGGTTGACAATCAGCCCCAGCATTTT.